This is a list of T cell receptor beta chains from one sample in a study of T cells expressing NK-cell markers. TCRdb re-called the 5' RACE reads, yielding one record per CDR3 amino acid sequence without DNA. Its table lists about 180,000 distinct CDR3 sequences. The sequenced sample was blood T cells: a sorted CD56 or NKG2C T cell subset, CD4+ or CD8+ T cells, or bulk PBMC T cells (not recorded which). These receptors came from a man aged 18 to 69 in good health. CDR3s include the opening cysteine and the closing phenylalanine or tryptophan. Where a row states a size, it is once, few, many or the class of an expanded clone; other rows omit it.

j_gene: TRBJ2-4
abundance: NA
v_gene: TRBV29-1
CDR3aa: CSVEWIGLQNIQYF

j_gene: TRBJ2-3
abundance: NA
v_gene: TRBV4-1
CDR3aa: CASSQDLRGSGDTQYF

j_gene: TRBJ1-2
abundance: NA
v_gene: TRBV25-1
CDR3aa: CASSEGRGLYGYTF

j_gene: TRBJ2-5
abundance: NA
v_gene: TRBV5-6
CDR3aa: CASSLERLLQETQYF

j_gene: TRBJ2-7
abundance: NA
v_gene: TRBV7-8
CDR3aa: CASSHIDGSYEQYF

j_gene: TRBJ2-1
abundance: NA
v_gene: TRBV12-3/TRBV12-4
CDR3aa: CASTPGTYNEQFF

j_gene: TRBJ2-7
abundance: NA
v_gene: TRBV13
CDR3aa: CASSPPGRTYEQYF

j_gene: TRBJ1-1
abundance: NA
v_gene: TRBV7-8
CDR3aa: CASSWLPLGNTEAFF

j_gene: TRBJ2-1
abundance: NA
v_gene: TRBV12-5
CDR3aa: CASGLDLVGNEQFF

j_gene: TRBJ1-1
abundance: NA
v_gene: TRBV11-2
CDR3aa: CASSLGPGQAMNTEAFF

j_gene: TRBJ2-3
abundance: NA
v_gene: TRBV3-1
CDR3aa: CASSPDILDRGGTDTQYF

j_gene: TRBJ2-2
abundance: NA
v_gene: TRBV12-2
CDR3aa: CASRLGGQGAYGELFF

j_gene: TRBJ1-6
abundance: NA
v_gene: TRBV7-9
CDR3aa: CASSLGTGNSPLHF

j_gene: TRBJ1-1
abundance: NA
v_gene: TRBV3-1
CDR3aa: CASSQVAGVMNTEAFF

j_gene: TRBJ2-5
abundance: NA
v_gene: TRBV2
CDR3aa: CASSEGLAKETQYF

j_gene: TRBJ1-2
abundance: NA
v_gene: TRBV27
CDR3aa: CASSPEGRHYGYTF

j_gene: TRBJ1-1
abundance: NA
v_gene: TRBV20-1
CDR3aa: CSARAGGPNTEAFF

j_gene: TRBJ2-1
abundance: NA
v_gene: TRBV7-2
CDR3aa: CASSLEKEVNEQFF

j_gene: TRBJ2-1
abundance: NA
v_gene: TRBV27
CDR3aa: CATYDRATRDEQFF

j_gene: TRBJ2-1
abundance: NA
v_gene: TRBV7-8
CDR3aa: CASSASGGAGNEQFF

j_gene: TRBJ2-1
abundance: NA
v_gene: TRBV5-1
CDR3aa: CASSLRSSVTYNEQFF

j_gene: TRBJ2-2
abundance: NA
v_gene: TRBV7-6
CDR3aa: CASSPRGGLDGELFF

j_gene: TRBJ1-2
abundance: NA
v_gene: TRBV7-9
CDR3aa: CASGRGDNYGYTF

j_gene: TRBJ2-3
abundance: NA
v_gene: TRBV7-8
CDR3aa: CASSLGGGEDTQYF

j_gene: TRBJ1-2
abundance: NA
v_gene: TRBV3-1
CDR3aa: CASSQGRIYGYTF

j_gene: TRBJ1-1
abundance: NA
v_gene: TRBV29-1
CDR3aa: CSVDRGTTGSEAFF

j_gene: TRBJ2-1
abundance: NA
v_gene: TRBV5-1
CDR3aa: CASSQTSGGSYNEQFF

j_gene: TRBJ1-2
abundance: NA
v_gene: TRBV21-1
CDR3aa: CASLTEGGSYGVNYGYTF

j_gene: TRBJ2-7
abundance: NA
v_gene: TRBV11-1
CDR3aa: CASSYPGGGTVLSYEQYF

j_gene: TRBJ1-5
abundance: NA
v_gene: TRBV27
CDR3aa: CASSFGGAGREPQHF

j_gene: TRBJ2-7
abundance: NA
v_gene: TRBV7-9
CDR3aa: CASSDTSAGGLSYEQYF

j_gene: TRBJ2-3
abundance: NA
v_gene: TRBV5-6
CDR3aa: CASSGPSGLDTQYF

j_gene: TRBJ1-2
abundance: NA
v_gene: TRBV25-1
CDR3aa: CASSPGDNYGYTF

j_gene: TRBJ2-5
abundance: NA
v_gene: TRBV6-2/TRBV6-3
CDR3aa: CASSYNGVAQYF

j_gene: TRBJ1-5
abundance: NA
v_gene: TRBV29-1
CDR3aa: CSGCPLGGGPQNQPQHF

j_gene: TRBJ2-7
abundance: NA
v_gene: TRBV28
CDR3aa: CATQGQPIYEQYF

j_gene: TRBJ2-7
abundance: NA
v_gene: TRBV5-4
CDR3aa: CASSNQPYEQYF

j_gene: TRBJ2-5
abundance: NA
v_gene: TRBV5-4
CDR3aa: CASSSPSGGPSQYF

j_gene: TRBJ2-3
abundance: NA
v_gene: TRBV13
CDR3aa: CASKDTSTDTQYF

j_gene: TRBJ2-5
abundance: NA
v_gene: TRBV2
CDR3aa: CASTPNQETQYF

j_gene: TRBJ2-3
abundance: NA
v_gene: TRBV12-3/TRBV12-4
CDR3aa: CASSFRAGGATDTQYF

j_gene: TRBJ2-2
abundance: NA
v_gene: TRBV4-1
CDR3aa: CASSPKGLDNTGELFF

j_gene: TRBJ2-7
abundance: NA
v_gene: TRBV20-1
CDR3aa: CSASVPAASYEQYF

j_gene: TRBJ2-7
abundance: NA
v_gene: TRBV7-8
CDR3aa: CASSLAGQGVLHYEQYF

j_gene: TRBJ2-1
abundance: NA
v_gene: TRBV4-1
CDR3aa: CASSQAGLAGYSSYNEQFF

j_gene: TRBJ1-2
abundance: NA
v_gene: TRBV7-9
CDR3aa: CASSSDRGEDYGYTF

j_gene: TRBJ2-3
abundance: NA
v_gene: TRBV7-9
CDR3aa: CASSFSYTDTQYF

j_gene: TRBJ2-7
abundance: NA
v_gene: TRBV11-2
CDR3aa: CASSLGSGGPRSYEQYF

j_gene: TRBJ1-2
abundance: NA
v_gene: TRBV12-3/TRBV12-4
CDR3aa: CASSFEGLANYGYTF

j_gene: TRBJ2-1
abundance: NA
v_gene: TRBV7-9
CDR3aa: CASSLGLPRGEQFF

j_gene: TRBJ2-7
abundance: medium-sized
v_gene: TRBV7-9
CDR3aa: CASSRGQGHEQYF

j_gene: TRBJ2-5
abundance: NA
v_gene: TRBV6-2/TRBV6-3
CDR3aa: CASPGTSDQETQYF

j_gene: TRBJ2-3
abundance: NA
v_gene: TRBV9
CDR3aa: CASSPGGGGTDTQYF

j_gene: TRBJ2-1
abundance: NA
v_gene: TRBV7-9
CDR3aa: CASSLAPGQLTYEQFF

j_gene: TRBJ2-5
abundance: NA
v_gene: TRBV2
CDR3aa: CASSDFQGYQETQYF

j_gene: TRBJ2-7
abundance: NA
v_gene: TRBV10-3
CDR3aa: CAISESPPGQGGHEQYF

j_gene: TRBJ1-1
abundance: NA
v_gene: TRBV19
CDR3aa: CASSIVAGANTEAFF